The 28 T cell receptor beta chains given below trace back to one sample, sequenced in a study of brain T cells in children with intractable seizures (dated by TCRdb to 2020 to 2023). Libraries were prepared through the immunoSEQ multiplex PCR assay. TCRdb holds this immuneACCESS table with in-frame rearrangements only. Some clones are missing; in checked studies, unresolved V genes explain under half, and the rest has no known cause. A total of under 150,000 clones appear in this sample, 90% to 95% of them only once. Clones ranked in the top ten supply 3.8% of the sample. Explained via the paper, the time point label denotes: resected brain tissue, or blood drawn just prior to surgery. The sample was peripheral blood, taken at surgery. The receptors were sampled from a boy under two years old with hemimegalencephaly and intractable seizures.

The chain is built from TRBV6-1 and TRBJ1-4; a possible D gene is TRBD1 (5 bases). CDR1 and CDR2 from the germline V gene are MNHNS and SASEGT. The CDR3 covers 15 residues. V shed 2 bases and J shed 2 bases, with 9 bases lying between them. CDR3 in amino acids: CASSERRQTNEKLFF. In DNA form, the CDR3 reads TGTGCCAGCAGTGAACGTAGACAGACTAATGAAAAACTGTTTTTT.

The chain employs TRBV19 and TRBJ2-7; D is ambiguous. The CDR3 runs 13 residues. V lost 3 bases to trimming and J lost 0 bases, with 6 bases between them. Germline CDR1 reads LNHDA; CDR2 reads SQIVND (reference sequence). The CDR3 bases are TGTGCCAGTAGTATTAGCAGCTCCTACGAGCAGTACTTC. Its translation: CASSISSSYEQYF.

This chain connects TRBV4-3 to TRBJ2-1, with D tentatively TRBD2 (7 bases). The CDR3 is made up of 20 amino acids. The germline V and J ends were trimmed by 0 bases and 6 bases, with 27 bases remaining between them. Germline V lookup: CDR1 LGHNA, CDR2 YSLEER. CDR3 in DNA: TGCGCCAGCAGCCAAGATGGGGATGGGGGGGGCGTTGTGTATGGCAATGAGCAGTTCTTC. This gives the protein CASSQDGDGGGVVYGNEQFF.

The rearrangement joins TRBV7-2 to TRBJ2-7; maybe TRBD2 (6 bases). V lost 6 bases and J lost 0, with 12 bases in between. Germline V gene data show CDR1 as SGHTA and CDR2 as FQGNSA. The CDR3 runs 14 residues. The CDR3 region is CASRAGSASYEQYF. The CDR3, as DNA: TGTGCCAGCAGGGCCGGGAGCGCCTCCTACGAGCAGTACTTC.

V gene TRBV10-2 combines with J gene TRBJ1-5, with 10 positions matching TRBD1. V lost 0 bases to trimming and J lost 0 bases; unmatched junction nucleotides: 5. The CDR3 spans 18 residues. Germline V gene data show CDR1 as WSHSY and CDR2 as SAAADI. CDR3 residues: CASSESRQGAYSNQPQHF. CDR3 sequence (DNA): TGCGCCAGCAGTGAGTCAAGACAGGGGGCATATAGCAATCAGCCCCAGCATTTT.

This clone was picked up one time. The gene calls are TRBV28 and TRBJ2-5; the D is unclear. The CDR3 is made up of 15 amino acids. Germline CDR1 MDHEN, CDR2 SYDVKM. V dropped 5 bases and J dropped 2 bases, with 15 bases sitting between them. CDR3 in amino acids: CASSPLGVRQETQYF. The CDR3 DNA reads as TGTGCCAGCAGTCCCCTGGGCGTTAGACAAGAGACCCAGTACTTC.

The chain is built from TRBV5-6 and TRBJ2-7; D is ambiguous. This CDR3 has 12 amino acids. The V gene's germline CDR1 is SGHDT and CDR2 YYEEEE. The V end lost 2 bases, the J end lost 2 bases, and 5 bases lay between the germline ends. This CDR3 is CASSFSTYEQYF. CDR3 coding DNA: TGTGCCAGCAGCTTTTCCACCTACGAGCAGTACTTC.

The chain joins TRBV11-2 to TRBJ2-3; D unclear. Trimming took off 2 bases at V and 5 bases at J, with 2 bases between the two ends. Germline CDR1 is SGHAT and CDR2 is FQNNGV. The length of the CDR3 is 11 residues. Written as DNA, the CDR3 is TGTGCCAGCAGCTTACGAGATACGCAGTATTTT. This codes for CASSLRDTQYF.

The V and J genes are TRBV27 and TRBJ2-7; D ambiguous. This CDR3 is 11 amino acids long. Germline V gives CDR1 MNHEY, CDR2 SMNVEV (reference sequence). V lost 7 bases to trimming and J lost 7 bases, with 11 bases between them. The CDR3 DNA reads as TGTGCCAGCATCAGGTTTGGGGAGCAGTACTTC. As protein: CASIRFGEQYF.

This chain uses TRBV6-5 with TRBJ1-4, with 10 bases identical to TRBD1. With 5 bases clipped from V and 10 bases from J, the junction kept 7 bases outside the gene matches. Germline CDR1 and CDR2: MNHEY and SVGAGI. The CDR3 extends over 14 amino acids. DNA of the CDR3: TGTGCCAGCAGTATGACAGGGGGCTTGGGAAAACTGTTTTTT. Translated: CASSMTGGLGKLFF.

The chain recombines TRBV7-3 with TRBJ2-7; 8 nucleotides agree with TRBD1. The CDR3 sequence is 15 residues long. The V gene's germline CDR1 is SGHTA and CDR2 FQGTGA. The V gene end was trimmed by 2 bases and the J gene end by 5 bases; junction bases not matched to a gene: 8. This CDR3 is CASSLQGARSDEQYF. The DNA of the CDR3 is TGTGCCAGCAGCTTACAGGGGGCGCGAAGCGACGAGCAGTACTTC. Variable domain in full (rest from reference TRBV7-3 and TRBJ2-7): GAGVSQTPSNKVTEKGKYVELRCDPISGHTALYWYRQSLGQGPEFLIYFQGTGAADDSGLPNDRFFAVRPEGSVSTLKIQRTERGDSAVYLCASSLQGARSDEQYFGPGTRLTVT.

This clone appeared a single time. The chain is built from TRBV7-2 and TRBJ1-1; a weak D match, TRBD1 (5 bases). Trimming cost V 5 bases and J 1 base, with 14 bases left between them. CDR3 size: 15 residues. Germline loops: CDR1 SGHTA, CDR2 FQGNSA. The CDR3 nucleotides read TGTGCCAGCAGCCCTTGGGCAGGGCCGAACACTGAAGCTTTCTTT. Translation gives CASSPWAGPNTEAFF.

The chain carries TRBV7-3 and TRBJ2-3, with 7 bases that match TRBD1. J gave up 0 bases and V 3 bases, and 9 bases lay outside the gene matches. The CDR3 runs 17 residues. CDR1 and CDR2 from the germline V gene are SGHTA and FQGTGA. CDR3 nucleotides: TGTGCCAGCAGCTTGTTGCCCGGGACAGCGAGCACAGATACGCAGTATTTT. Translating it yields CASSLLPGTASTDTQYF.

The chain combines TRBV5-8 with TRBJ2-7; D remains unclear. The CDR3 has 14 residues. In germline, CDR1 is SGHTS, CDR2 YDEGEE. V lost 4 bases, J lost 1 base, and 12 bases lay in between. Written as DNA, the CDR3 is TGTGCCAGCAGCCCCACGGGTTCGTCCTACGAGCAGTACTTC. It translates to CASSPTGSSYEQYF.

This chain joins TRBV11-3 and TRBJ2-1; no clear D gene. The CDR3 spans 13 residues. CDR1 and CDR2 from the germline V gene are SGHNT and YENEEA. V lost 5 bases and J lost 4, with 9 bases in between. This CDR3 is CASSNPPYNEQFF. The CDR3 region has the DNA TGTGCCAGCAGCAACCCACCTTACAATGAGCAGTTCTTC. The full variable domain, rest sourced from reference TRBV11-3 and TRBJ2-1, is EAGVVQSPRYKIIEKKQPVAFWCNPISGHNTLYWYLQNLGQGPELLIRYENEEAVDDSQLPKDRFSAERLKGVDSTLKIQPAELGDSAVYLCASSNPPYNEQFFGPGTRLTVL.

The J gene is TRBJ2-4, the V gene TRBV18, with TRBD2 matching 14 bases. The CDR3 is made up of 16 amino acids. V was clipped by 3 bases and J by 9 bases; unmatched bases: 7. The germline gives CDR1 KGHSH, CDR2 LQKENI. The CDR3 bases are TGTGCCAGCTCACCGGGACTAGCGGGAGCATTGGGCATTCAGTACTTC. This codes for CASSPGLAGALGIQYF.

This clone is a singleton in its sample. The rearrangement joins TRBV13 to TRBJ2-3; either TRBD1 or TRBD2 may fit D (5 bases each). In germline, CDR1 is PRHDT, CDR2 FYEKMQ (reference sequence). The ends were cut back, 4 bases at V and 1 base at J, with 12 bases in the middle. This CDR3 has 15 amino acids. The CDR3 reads CASSSPGDRTDTQYF. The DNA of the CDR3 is TGTGCCAGCAGCTCACCTGGGGACCGCACAGATACGCAGTATTTT. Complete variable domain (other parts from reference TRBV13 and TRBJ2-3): AAGVIQSPRHLIKEKRETATLKCYPIPRHDTVYWYQQGPGQDPQFLISFYEKMQSDKGSIPDRFSAQQFSDYHSELNMSSLELGDSALYFCASSSPGDRTDTQYFGPGTRLTVL.

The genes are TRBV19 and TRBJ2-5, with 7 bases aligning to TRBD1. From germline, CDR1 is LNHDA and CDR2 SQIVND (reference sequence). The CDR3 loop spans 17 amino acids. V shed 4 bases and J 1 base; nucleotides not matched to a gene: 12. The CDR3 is CASSTTTRGPSQETQYF. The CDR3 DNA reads TGTGCCAGTAGTACAACAACAAGGGGGCCCTCCCAAGAGACCCAGTACTTC.

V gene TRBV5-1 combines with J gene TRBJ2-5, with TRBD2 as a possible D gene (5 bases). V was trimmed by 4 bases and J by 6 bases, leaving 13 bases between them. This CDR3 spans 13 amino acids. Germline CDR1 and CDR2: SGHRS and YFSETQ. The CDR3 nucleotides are TGCGCCAGCAGCAGGGCGGAGGTCAAGACCCAGTACTTC. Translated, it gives CASSRAEVKTQYF.

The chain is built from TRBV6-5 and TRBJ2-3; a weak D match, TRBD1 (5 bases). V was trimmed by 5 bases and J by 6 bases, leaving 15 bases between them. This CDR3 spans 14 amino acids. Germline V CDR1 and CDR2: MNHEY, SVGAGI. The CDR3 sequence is CASSQGPRVDTQYF. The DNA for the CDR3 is TGTGCCAGCAGTCAGGGTCCTCGAGTGGATACGCAGTATTTT.

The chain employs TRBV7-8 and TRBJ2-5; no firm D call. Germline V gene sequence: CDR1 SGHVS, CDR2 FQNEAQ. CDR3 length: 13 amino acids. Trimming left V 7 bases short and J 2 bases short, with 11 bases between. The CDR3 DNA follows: TGTGCCAGCAATTGGGTGGCTCAAGAGACCCAGTACTTC. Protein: CASNWVAQETQYF.

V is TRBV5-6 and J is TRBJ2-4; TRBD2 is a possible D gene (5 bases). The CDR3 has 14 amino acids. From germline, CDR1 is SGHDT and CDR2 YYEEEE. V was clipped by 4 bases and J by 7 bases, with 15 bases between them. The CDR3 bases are TGTGCCAGCAGCGCCGGCCTAGCCCTTAACATTCAGTACTTC. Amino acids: CASSAGLALNIQYF.

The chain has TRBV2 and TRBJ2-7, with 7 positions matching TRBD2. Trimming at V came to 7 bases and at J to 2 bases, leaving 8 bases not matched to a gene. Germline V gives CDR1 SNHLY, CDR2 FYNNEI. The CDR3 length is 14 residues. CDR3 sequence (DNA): TGTGCCAGCATGGGGAGGGAGAAGACCTACGAGCAGTACTTC. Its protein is CASMGREKTYEQYF.

In nucleotides, the CDR3 is TGTGCCAGTAGTATAGATTCGGGGTACCCCACAGATACGCAGTATTTT. Protein sequence: CASSIDSGYPTDTQYF. This chain uses TRBV19 with TRBJ2-3; D may be TRBD2 (5 bases). The CDR3 is 16 amino acids. CDR1 is LNHDA and CDR2 is SQIVND in the germline V gene (reference sequence). V lost 0 bases to trimming and J lost 2 bases, with 12 bases between them.

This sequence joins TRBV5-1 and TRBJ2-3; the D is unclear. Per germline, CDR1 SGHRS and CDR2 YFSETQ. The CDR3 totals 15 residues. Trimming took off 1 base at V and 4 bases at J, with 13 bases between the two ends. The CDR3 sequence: CASSLPGYPPDTQYF. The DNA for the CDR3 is TGCGCCAGCAGCTTGCCGGGTTATCCCCCAGATACGCAGTATTTT.

The CDR3 region has the DNA TGTGCCAGCAGCGCCTTAGCGGGAGTGAGCACAGATACGCAGTATTTT. It specifies CASSALAGVSTDTQYF. The gene calls are TRBV7-3 and TRBJ2-3, with TRBD2 matching over 9 bases. The CDR3 is 16 amino acids. The germline gives CDR1 SGHTA, CDR2 FQGTGA. V shed 5 bases, J shed 0 bases, and the junction held 6 bases outside the gene matches.

CDR3 nucleotide sequence: TGTGCCAGCAATGAACAGGGCCCTAATTCACCCCTCCACTTT. It specifies CASNEQGPNSPLHF. V gene TRBV28 combines with J gene TRBJ1-6; D might be TRBD1 (6 bases). Germline V gene data show CDR1 as MDHEN and CDR2 as SYDVKM. Trimming removed 7 bases at V and 6 bases at J, with 13 bases between. The CDR3 is 14 amino acids.

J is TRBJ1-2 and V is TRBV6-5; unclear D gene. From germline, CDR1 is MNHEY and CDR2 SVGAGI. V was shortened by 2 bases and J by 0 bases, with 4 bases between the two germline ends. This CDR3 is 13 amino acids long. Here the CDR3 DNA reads TGTGCCAGCAGTTACGGACCTAACTATGGCTACACCTTC. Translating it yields CASSYGPNYGYTF.